This paragraph reports one T cell receptor beta chain. These data belong to a study of shared clonotypes between healthy human individuals. TCRdb's copy holds only in-frame clones and misses some; the assay was immunoSEQ multiplex PCR. The sample consists of about 2.4 million clones, roughly 92% of them appearing once. There are 14 residues in the CDR3. V lost 6 bases to trimming and J lost 8 bases; unmatched junction nucleotides: 9. Germline V CDR1 and CDR2: MDHEN, SYDVKM. The clonotype was recovered from a man between 18 and 29 years old in good health. The genes are TRBV28 and TRBJ1-4; 7 nucleotides line up with TRBD1. The sample taken for sequencing was naive CD4+ T cells sorted from blood. Subset meaning: CD45RA+ positively selected. The CDR3 here is CASSPTGAIEKLFF. The CDR3 bases are TGTGCCAGCAGCCCCACAGGGGCGATCGAAAAACTGTTTTTT.